This T cell receptor (beta chain) was documented in a study of blood T cell repertoires in COVID-19. Study details: COVID-19 samples collected from the United States, Italy and Spain covered acute and convalescent phases. Sample material is recorded as cDNA or gDNA derived from T cells, B-cell-depleted T cells, or PBMCs.

In this sample, this clone turned up once. Germline V lookup: CDR1 GTSNPN, CDR2 SVGIG (reference sequence). This CDR3 comprises 13 residues. The V gene lost 0 bases and the J gene lost 2 bases, with 7 bases spanning the gap. Per the study methods: By means of reference gene primer amplification, nucleated cell counts were estimated. Profiling relied on immunoSEQ multiplex PCR, and the TCRdb table lists in-frame clones only, not all of them. V and J calls and clone size are given by that table; D and trimming were obtained from the DNA. The table records around 170,000 clones, 80% to 85% of them present only once.

The sample taken for sequencing was peripheral blood. The chain is built from TRBV30 and TRBJ1-2; D gene ambiguous. This clonotype originated in a woman in her forties with acute or convalescent COVID-19. The CDR3 DNA is TGTGCCTGGAGTGTAACCGGGAACTATGGCTACACCTTC. Its protein product is CAWSVTGNYGYTF. Variable domain in full (rest from reference TRBV30 and TRBJ1-2): SQTIHQWPATLVQPVGSPLSLECTVEGTSNPNLYWYRQAAGRGLQLLFYSVGIGQISSEVPQNLSASRPQDRQFILSSKKLLLSDSGFYLCAWSVTGNYGYTFGSGTRLTVV.